One T cell receptor (beta chain) is described in this entry. The antigen remains undetermined. There are 14 residues in the CDR3. The V segment lost 4 bases and the J segment 2 bases; nucleotides outside the gene matches: 3. The V gene's germline CDR1 is LGHNA and CDR2 YNFKEQ. Sequenced material consisted of expressed TCRB transcripts (all of the isolated RNA was reverse transcribed). The data were produced by immunoSEQ multiplex PCR, yet TCRdb's version contains in-frame clones alone and is incomplete. In the table there are around 400,000 clones, roughly an eighth of which are singletons. The data are from a study of beta chain features in type 1 diabetes. Findings and limits, study-wide: Significant though moderate, a shortening of TCRB CDR3s appeared in all four CD4+ subsets of Type 1 diabetes patients. Patients' naive, central memory and regulatory TCRB repertoires appeared more alike than those of healthy donors.

V usage is TRBV4-2 and J usage is TRBJ2-7; TRBD2 aligns across 9 bases. The clonotype was recovered from a man aged 18 to 30 in good health. Sequenced: naive CD4+ T cells from blood. The CDR3 coding sequence is TGTGCCAGCAGCCTGACTAGCGGAGCCTACGAGCAGTACTTC. Its protein product is CASSLTSGAYEQYF.